This T cell receptor beta chain comes out of a study of blood T cell repertoires in COVID-19. The V gene's germline CDR1 is SGHKS and CDR2 YYEKEE (reference sequence). This CDR3 is 14 amino acids long. V was pared by 4 bases and J by 4 bases, with 15 bases between. The data were produced by immunoSEQ multiplex PCR, yet TCRdb's version contains in-frame clones alone and is incomplete. The repertoire includes over 70,000 clones, more than 60% of them detected once, and roughly 50% sits in the top ten. This chain uses TRBV5-5 with TRBJ2-7; D is possibly TRBD2 (5 bases). The receptor comes from a human donor in a cohort sampled during active COVID-19. The specimen was peripheral blood. The CDR3, as DNA: TGTGCCAGCAGCGAACCGTCCCGGGAATACGAGCAGTACTTC. Amino acids: CASSEPSREYEQYF.